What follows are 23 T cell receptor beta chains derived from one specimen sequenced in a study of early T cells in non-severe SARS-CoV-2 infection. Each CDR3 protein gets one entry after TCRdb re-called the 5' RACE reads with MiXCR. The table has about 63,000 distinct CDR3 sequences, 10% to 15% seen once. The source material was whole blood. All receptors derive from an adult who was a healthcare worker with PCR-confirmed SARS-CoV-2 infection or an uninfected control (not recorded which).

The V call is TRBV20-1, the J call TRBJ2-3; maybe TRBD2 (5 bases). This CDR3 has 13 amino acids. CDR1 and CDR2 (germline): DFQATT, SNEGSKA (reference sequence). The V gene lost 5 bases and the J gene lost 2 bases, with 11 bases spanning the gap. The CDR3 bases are TGCAGTGCTGCGGCTAGCCCCACAGATACGCAGTATTTT. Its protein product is CSAAASPTDTQYF.

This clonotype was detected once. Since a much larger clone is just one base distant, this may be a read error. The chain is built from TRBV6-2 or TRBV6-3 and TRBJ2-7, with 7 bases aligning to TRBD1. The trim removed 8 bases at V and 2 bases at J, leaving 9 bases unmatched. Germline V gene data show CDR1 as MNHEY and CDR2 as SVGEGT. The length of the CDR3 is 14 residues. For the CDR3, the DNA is TGTGCCAGCCTAAGGACAGGCTATACCTACGAGCAGTACTTC. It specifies CASLRTGYTYEQYF.

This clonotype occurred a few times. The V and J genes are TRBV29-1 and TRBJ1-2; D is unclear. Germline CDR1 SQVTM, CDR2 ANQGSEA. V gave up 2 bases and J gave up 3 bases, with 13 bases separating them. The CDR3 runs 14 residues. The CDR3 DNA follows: TGCAGCGTTGAAAGGTGGCCGGTCGACTATGGCTACACCTTC. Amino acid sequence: CSVERWPVDYGYTF.

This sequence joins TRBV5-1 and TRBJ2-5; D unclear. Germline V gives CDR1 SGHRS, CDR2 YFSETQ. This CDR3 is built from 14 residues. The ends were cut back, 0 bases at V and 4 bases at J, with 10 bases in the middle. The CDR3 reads CASSLEAGRETQYF. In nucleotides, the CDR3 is TGCGCCAGCAGCTTGGAGGCAGGCCGAGAGACCCAGTACTTC.

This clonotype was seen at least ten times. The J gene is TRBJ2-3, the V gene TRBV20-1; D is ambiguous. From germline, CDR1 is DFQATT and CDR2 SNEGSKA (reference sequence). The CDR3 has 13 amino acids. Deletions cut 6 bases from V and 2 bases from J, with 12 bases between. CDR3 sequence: CSALTFFTDTQYF. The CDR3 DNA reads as TGCAGTGCCTTGACTTTTTTCACAGATACGCAGTATTTT.

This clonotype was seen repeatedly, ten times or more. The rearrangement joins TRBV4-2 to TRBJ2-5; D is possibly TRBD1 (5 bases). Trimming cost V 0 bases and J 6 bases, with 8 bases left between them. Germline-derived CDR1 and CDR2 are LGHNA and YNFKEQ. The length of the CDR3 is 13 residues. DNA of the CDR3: TGTGCCAGCAGCCAAGACAGGGTACAGACCCAGTACTTC. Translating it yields CASSQDRVQTQYF.

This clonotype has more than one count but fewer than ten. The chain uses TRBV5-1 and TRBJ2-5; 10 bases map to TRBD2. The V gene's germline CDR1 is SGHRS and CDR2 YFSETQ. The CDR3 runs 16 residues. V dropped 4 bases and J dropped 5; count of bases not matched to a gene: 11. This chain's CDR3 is CASSPVAGGLAETQYF. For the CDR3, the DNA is TGCGCCAGCAGCCCAGTAGCGGGGGGACTGGCGGAGACCCAGTACTTC.

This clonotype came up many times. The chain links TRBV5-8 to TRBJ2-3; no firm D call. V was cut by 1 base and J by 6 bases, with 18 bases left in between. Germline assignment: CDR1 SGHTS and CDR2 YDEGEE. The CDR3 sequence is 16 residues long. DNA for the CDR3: TGTGCCAGCAGCTTGTGGGGTAGTTCCCAGAGCGATACGCAGTATTTT. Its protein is CASSLWGSSQSDTQYF.

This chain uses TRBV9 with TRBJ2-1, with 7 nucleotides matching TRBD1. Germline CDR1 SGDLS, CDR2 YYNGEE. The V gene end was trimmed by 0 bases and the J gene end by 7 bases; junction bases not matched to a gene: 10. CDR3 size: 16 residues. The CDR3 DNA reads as TGTGCCAGCAGCGTAGAGCTGGACAGGCGGTATAATGAGCAGTTCTTC. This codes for CASSVELDRRYNEQFF.

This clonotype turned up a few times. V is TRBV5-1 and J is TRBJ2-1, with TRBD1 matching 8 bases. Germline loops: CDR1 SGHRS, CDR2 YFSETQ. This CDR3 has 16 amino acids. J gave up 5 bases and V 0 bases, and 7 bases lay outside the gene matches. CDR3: CASSLGRLQGDNEQFF. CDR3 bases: TGCGCCAGCAGCTTGGGAAGATTACAGGGGGACAATGAGCAGTTCTTC.

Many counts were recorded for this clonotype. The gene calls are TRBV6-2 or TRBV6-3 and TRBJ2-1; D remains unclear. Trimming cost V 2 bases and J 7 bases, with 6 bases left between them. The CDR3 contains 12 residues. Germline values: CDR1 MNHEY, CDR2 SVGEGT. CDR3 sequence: CASSYAENEQFF. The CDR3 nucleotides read TGTGCCAGCAGTTACGCCGAGAATGAGCAGTTCTTC.

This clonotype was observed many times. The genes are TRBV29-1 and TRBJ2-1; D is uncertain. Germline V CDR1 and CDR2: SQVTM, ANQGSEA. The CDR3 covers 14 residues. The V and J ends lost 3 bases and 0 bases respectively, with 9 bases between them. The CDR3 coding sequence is TGCAGCGTTGATCAGAGGAGCTCCTACAATGAGCAGTTCTTC. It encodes CSVDQRSSYNEQFF.

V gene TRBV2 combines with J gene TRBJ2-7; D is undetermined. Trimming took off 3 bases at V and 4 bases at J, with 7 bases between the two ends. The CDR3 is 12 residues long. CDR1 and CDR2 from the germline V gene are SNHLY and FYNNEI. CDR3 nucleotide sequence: TGTGCCAGCAGTGAGGGGTGGTACGAGCAGTACTTC. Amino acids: CASSEGWYEQYF.

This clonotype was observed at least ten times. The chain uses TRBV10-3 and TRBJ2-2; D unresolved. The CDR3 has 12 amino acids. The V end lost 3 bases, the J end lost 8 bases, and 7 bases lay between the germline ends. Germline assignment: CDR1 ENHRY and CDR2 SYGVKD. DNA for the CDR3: TGTGCCATCAGTGAATTGGGAGGGGAGCTGTTTTTT. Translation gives CAISELGGELFF.

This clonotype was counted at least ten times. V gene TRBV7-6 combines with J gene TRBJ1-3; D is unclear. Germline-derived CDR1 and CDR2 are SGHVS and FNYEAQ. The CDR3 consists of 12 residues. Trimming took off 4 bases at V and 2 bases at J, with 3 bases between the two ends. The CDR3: CASSSPGNTIYF. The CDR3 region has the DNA TGTGCCAGCAGCTCGCCTGGAAACACCATATATTTT.

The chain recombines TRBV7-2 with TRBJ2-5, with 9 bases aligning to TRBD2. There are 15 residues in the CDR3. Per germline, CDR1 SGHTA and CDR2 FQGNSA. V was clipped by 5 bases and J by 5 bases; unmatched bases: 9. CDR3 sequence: CASSGGGAGRETQYF. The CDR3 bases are TGTGCCAGCAGCGGCGGGGGGGCCGGTCGGGAGACCCAGTACTTC.

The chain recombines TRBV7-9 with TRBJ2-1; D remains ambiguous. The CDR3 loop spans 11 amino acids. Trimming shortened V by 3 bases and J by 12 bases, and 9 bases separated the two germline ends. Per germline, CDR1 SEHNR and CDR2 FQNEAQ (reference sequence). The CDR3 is CASSLSAWQFF. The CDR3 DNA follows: TGTGCCAGCAGCTTGTCGGCGTGGCAGTTCTTC.

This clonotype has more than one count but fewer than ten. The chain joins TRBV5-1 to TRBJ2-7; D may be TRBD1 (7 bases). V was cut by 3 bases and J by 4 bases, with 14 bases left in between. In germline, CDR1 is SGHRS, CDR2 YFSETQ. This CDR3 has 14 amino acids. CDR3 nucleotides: TGCGCCAGCAGCTGGGGCCCAGGGGGGTACGAGCAGTACTTC. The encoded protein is CASSWGPGGYEQYF.

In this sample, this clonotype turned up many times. The CDR3 coding sequence is TGCAGCGTTGAGTTGGGGGCAAGGACTGAAGCTTTCTTT. Its translation: CSVELGARTEAFF. J is TRBJ1-1 and V is TRBV29-1; the D gene is possibly TRBD1 (6 bases). V lost 3 bases to trimming and J lost 5 bases, with 13 bases between them. Germline-derived CDR1 and CDR2 are SQVTM and ANQGSEA. The CDR3 is 13 residues long.

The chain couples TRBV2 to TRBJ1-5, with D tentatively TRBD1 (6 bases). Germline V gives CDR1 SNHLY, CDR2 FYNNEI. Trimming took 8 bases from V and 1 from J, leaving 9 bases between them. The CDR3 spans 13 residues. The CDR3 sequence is CASHRASNQPQHF. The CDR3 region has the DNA TGTGCCAGCCACAGGGCCAGCAATCAGCCCCAGCATTTT.

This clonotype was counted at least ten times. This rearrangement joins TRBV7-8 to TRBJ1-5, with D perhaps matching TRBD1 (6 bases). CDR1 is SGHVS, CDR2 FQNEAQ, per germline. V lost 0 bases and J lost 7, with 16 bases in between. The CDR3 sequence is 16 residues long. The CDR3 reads CASSLAVWGADQPQHF. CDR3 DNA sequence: TGTGCCAGCAGCTTAGCGGTCTGGGGGGCAGACCAGCCCCAGCATTTT.

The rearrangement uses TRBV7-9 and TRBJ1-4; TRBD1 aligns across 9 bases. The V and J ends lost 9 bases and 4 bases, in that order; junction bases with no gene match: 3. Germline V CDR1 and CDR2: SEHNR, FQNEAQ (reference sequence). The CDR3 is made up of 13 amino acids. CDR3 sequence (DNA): TGTGCCAGTAGGACAGGGGATAATGAAAAACTGTTTTTT. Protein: CASRTGDNEKLFF.

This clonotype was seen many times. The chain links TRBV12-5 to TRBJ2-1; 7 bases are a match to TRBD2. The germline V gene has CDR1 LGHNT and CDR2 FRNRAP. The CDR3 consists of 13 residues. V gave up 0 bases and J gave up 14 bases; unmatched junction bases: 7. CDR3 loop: CASGLVPGGNEFF. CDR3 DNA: TGTGCTAGTGGTTTGGTCCCGGGGGGAAATGAGTTCTTC.